This T cell receptor (beta chain) was profiled in a study of blood T cell repertoires in COVID-19. The germline CDR1 and CDR2 sequences are GTSNPN and SVGIG (reference sequence). Trimming cost V 4 bases and J 8 bases; bases outside gene matches: 3. This CDR3 region has 13 residues. Method: immunoSEQ multiplex PCR; TCRdb's copy keeps in-frame clones and lacks some. The sample yields about 150,000 clones, 70% to 90% seen once. This receptor was identified in a woman aged 60 to 75 with COVID-19, enrolled during active disease. Sequenced: peripheral blood. V is TRBV30 and J is TRBJ1-4; 11 bases map to TRBD1. CDR3 coding DNA: TGTGCCTGGACGGGGGACAGGGGGGAAAAACTGTTTTTT. Translation: CAWTGDRGEKLFF. Looking up the rest from reference TRBV30 and TRBJ1-4 gives the full variable domain: SQTIHQWPATLVQPVGSPLSLECTVEGTSNPNLYWYRQAAGRGLQLLFYSVGIGQISSEVPQNLSASRPQDRQFILSSKKLLLSDSGFYLCAWTGDRGEKLFFGSGTQLSVL.